The next 8 T cell receptor beta chains were all read from a single sample in a study of cytomegalovirus exposure and HLA in healthy donors. The primer mix had 60 Vbeta and 13 Jbeta primers. The assay was immunoSEQ multiplex PCR, and TCRdb's table has in-frame clones only and misses some. The repertoire holds 130,000 to 150,000 clones, with approximately 79% as singletons. The sample comprised PBMCs. The receptors come from a man aged 18 to 29 in good health and CMV-seropositive.

The rearrangement uses TRBV4-3 and TRBJ2-3, with a weak D call TRBD2 (6 bases). The CDR3 covers 14 residues. Germline CDR1 is LGHNA and CDR2 is YSLEER. V lost 3 bases to trimming and J lost 3 bases, with 10 bases between them. CDR3 nucleotide sequence: TGCGCCAGCAGCCATATTAGCGGAACAGATACGCAGTATTTT. Translated: CASSHISGTDTQYF.

The chain employs TRBV11-3 and TRBJ2-5; D might be TRBD2 (5 bases). Per germline, CDR1 SGHNT and CDR2 YENEEA. The CDR3 extends over 13 amino acids. The V and J ends lost 4 bases and 5 bases respectively, with 11 bases between them. CDR3 coding DNA: TGTGCCAGCAGCTCCGGCGGGCTCGAGACCCAGTACTTC. Protein sequence: CASSSGGLETQYF.

The genes are TRBV9 and TRBJ2-3, with TRBD1 matching over 7 bases. Per the germline V gene, CDR1 is SGDLS and CDR2 is YYNGEE. With V trimmed by 4 bases and J by 7 bases, 3 bases remained unmatched. This CDR3 has 12 residues. The CDR3 sequence: CASSLGQYTQYF. The CDR3 DNA reads as TGTGCCAGCAGCTTGGGACAGTATACGCAGTATTTT.

The chain uses TRBV28 and TRBJ2-5; no clear D gene. With the DNA end fitting TRBJ2-7 better, the J assignment may be wrong. Germline loops: CDR1 MDHEN, CDR2 SYDVKM. CDR3 length: 12 residues. The DNA for the CDR3 is TGTGCCAGCAGTTTACGCGAGTACGAGCAGTACTTC. Amino acid sequence: CASSLREYEQYF.

This chain joins TRBV19 and TRBJ2-7; 8 bases map to TRBD1. J lost 2 bases, V lost 3 bases, and 12 bases had no gene match. The CDR3 totals 17 residues. Germline V gene lookup returns CDR1 LNHDA and CDR2 SQIVND (reference sequence). CDR3 nucleotide sequence: TGTGCCAGTAGTATCGGCAGGGGGCATGGACGGACCTACGAGCAGTACTTC. Protein sequence: CASSIGRGHGRTYEQYF.

The gene calls are TRBV7-3 and TRBJ1-2, with 9 bases matching TRBD1. J was trimmed by 5 bases and V by 3 bases; bases with no gene match: 4. The germline CDR1 and CDR2 sequences are SGHTA and FQGTGA. This CDR3 has 14 amino acids. The CDR3 loop reads CASSLRGQGYGYTF. DNA for the CDR3: TGTGCCAGCAGCTTGCGCGGACAGGGGTATGGCTACACCTTC. The whole variable domain, remainder taken from reference TRBV7-3 and TRBJ1-2, is GAGVSQTPSNKVTEKGKYVELRCDPISGHTALYWYRQSLGQGPEFLIYFQGTGAADDSGLPNDRFFAVRPEGSVSTLKIQRTERGDSAVYLCASSLRGQGYGYTFGSGTRLTVV.

V and J are TRBV19 and TRBJ2-1; tentative D call: TRBD1 (6 bases). Germline V lookup: CDR1 LNHDA, CDR2 SQIVND (reference sequence). The V gene lost 1 base and the J gene lost 5 bases, with 12 bases spanning the gap. The CDR3 contains 15 residues. The CDR3 DNA is TGTGCCAGTAGTATAGTTGCCAGGGGAGACAATGAGCAGTTCTTC. Translation gives CASSIVARGDNEQFF.

About this clone itself: Other DNA sequences in the sample encode the same CDR3. The V gene is TRBV5-6, the J gene TRBJ1-6; maybe TRBD1 (5 bases). Trimming removed 1 base from V and 8 bases from J, with 13 bases in between. The CDR3 is 15 residues long. Germline V CDR1 and CDR2: SGHDT, YYEEEE. The CDR3 DNA reads TGTGCCAGCAGCTTGCTCTCCAGGGCTGATTCACCCCTCCACTTT. It encodes CASSLLSRADSPLHF.